The rows below give T cell receptor beta chains drawn from one sample of a study of blood T cell repertoires in COVID-19. Data came from immunoSEQ multiplex PCR; TCRdb stores just in-frame clones and leaves some out. The sample has roughly 300,000 clones; around 87% are singletons. The specimen sequenced was peripheral blood. The receptors originated from a woman aged 45-65 years who had recovered from COVID-19. CDR3s leave out the opening cysteine and the closing phenylalanine or tryptophan. For some rows the clone size is stated as once, few or many, or as a class when expanded; others skip it.

size | J | V | CDR3
. | TRBJ2-7 | TRBV18 | ASSLRQEWEQY
. | TRBJ1-6 | TRBV3-1/TRBV3-2 | ASSQDSWEYNSPLH
. | TRBJ1-3 | TRBV30 | ARTGKNSGNTIY
. | TRBJ1-5 | TRBV7-9 | ASSLGMGGDQPQH
. | TRBJ1-1 | TRBV6-4 | ASVENTEAF
. | TRBJ1-4 | TRBV28 | ASLSDRGYEKLF
. | TRBJ2-1 | TRBV2 | ASSEVSGGFQF
. | TRBJ2-2 | TRBV6-5 | ASTQDRGRTGELF
. | TRBJ2-7 | TRBV29-1 | SVGIDRGVTYEQY
. | TRBJ2-7 | TRBV5-4 | ASSLVTDSYEQY
. | TRBJ1-5 | TRBV28 | ASSLVQIGNQPQH
. | TRBJ2-6 | TRBV9 | ASSAMALSGANVLT
. | TRBJ1-1 | TRBV6-2/TRBV6-3 | ASSYSSKAF
. | TRBJ2-7 | TRBV6-1 | ASSVASPPGTYEQY
. | TRBJ1-1 | TRBV6-5 | ASSPHSGGTEAF
. | TRBJ2-7 | TRBV11-2 | ASSSFYEQY
. | TRBJ2-5 | TRBV5-1 | ASSLDLGAETQY
. | TRBJ1-2 | TRBV6-5 | ASSQLQGRDGYT
. | TRBJ2-1 | TRBV5-1 | ASSLGQGRGASSYNEQF
once | TRBJ1-2 | TRBV6-1 | ASSEALFSYGYT
. | TRBJ1-1 | TRBV29-1 | SGVLGAQTEAF
. | TRBJ1-1 | TRBV7-9 | ASSLSGRGAEAF
. | TRBJ2-3 | TRBV5-6 | ASSWGVGANTDTQY
. | TRBJ1-1 | TRBV7-2 | ASSLVPGSEAF
. | TRBJ2-7 | TRBV5-5 | ASSWTSGPYEQY
. | TRBJ1-4 | TRBV6-2/TRBV6-3 | ASSLKRTNEKLF
. | TRBJ1-2 | TRBV4-3 | ASSQELGLRGGYT
. | TRBJ1-1 | TRBV10-3 | AIKVTGVNTEAF
. | TRBJ2-7 | TRBV3-1/TRBV3-2 | ASSLSSGGAVEQY
. | TRBJ2-1 | TRBV28 | ASRPRALAGLNNEQF
few | TRBJ2-7 | TRBV9 | ASSRTQASGNQEQY
. | TRBJ2-5 | TRBV27 | ASSFAGGRETQY
. | TRBJ1-1 | TRBV6-1 | ASSDVATGAF
. | TRBJ2-3 | TRBV2 | ASSRGQGFSDTQY
. | TRBJ1-4 | TRBV19 | ASRRVQGSYEKLF
. | TRBJ2-5 | TRBV7-2 | ASSLAFGTGSSETQY
. | TRBJ2-2 | TRBV27 | ASSFSGILNTGELF
. | TRBJ2-7 | TRBV5-1 | ASGETSGTYEQY
. | TRBJ1-2 | TRBV28 | ASSLAGTGLEGGYT
. | TRBJ2-3 | TRBV9 | ASSVDAGGTDTQY
. | TRBJ1-4 | TRBV19 | ASSLGGANEKLF
. | TRBJ2-5 | TRBV4-3 | ASSQAGLVGETQY
. | TRBJ2-2 | TRBV5-1 | ASSLEALTGTGELF
. | TRBJ1-3 | TRBV19 | ASSILRDSGNTIY
. | TRBJ2-7 | TRBV7-2 | ASSLDQGSYEQY
once | TRBJ1-6 | TRBV28 | ASSFRQSHNSPLH
. | TRBJ1-1 | TRBV7-2 | ASSLGGGSSTEAF
. | TRBJ1-1 | TRBV7-9 | ASSLLMNTEAF
. | TRBJ1-1 | TRBV12-5 | ASGLVRGVEVTEAF
. | TRBJ1-2 | TRBV5-4 | ASSLESRGRGYT
. | TRBJ2-5 | TRBV10-3 | AISGGDLAETQY